This T cell receptor beta chain is from a study of T-cell reconstitution after alpha-beta-depleted transplantation in children. This clonotype was picked up a small number of times. This sample's TCRbeta library carried unique molecular identifier barcodes. One entry per CDR3 protein results from TCRdb running MiXCR on the PCR reads. The sample lists about 610,000 distinct CDR3 sequences; about 11% were seen once. Trimming cost V 3 bases and J 9 bases, with 15 bases left between them. This CDR3 spans 15 amino acids. Germline V lookup: CDR1 KGHSH, CDR2 LQKENI. The specimen was PBMCs from the stem cell graft donor, collected from the stem cell graft. The V and J genes are TRBV18 and TRBJ2-6, with D unresolved. The source of this sequence is a human donor who donated a stem cell graft to a child with acute myeloid leukemia. In nucleotides, the CDR3 is TGTGCCAGCTCACCCTCGTCAGAATCGCTCAACGTCCTGACTTTC. Protein: CASSPSSESLNVLTF.